The 21 T cell receptor beta chains below all came from one sample that was sequenced in a study of T cell changes during pregnancy in multiple sclerosis. This table comes from immunoSEQ multiplex PCR, and its TCRdb copy is limited to in-frame clones, with some not included. The sample yields about 42,000 clones, 80% to 90% seen once. The sequences come from CD4+ T cells from peripheral blood mononuclear cells, collected before pregnancy. These receptors all stem from a female donor with multiple sclerosis, enrolled in a pregnancy study.

In this sample, this clone turned up a few times. This chain connects TRBV6-1 to TRBJ1-1; 7 bases line up with TRBD1. In germline, CDR1 is MNHNS, CDR2 SASEGT. The CDR3 spans 17 residues. Unmatched junction bases numbered 11, after V lost 4 bases and J lost 0 bases. As DNA, the CDR3 is TGTGCCAGCAGTGTCTCCGGGACAGCCCTTATGAACACTGAAGCTTTCTTT. Translation gives CASSVSGTALMNTEAFF.

This chain's CDR3 is CASSPRWGVDTQYF. The CDR3 region has the DNA TGTGCCAGCTCACCACGGTGGGGAGTGGATACGCAGTATTTT. The chain combines TRBV18 with TRBJ2-3, with D possibly matching TRBD2 (5 bases). This CDR3 is 14 amino acids long. Germline V gene data show CDR1 as KGHSH and CDR2 as LQKENI. V was shortened by 1 base and J by 6 bases, with 11 bases between the two germline ends.

The DNA of the CDR3 is TGTGCCAGCAGGCCCGGGACAGACCACACTGAAGCTTTCTTT. Translating it yields CASRPGTDHTEAFF. The chain joins TRBV6-1 to TRBJ1-1; 7 nucleotides align to TRBD1. The germline V gene has CDR1 MNHNS and CDR2 SASEGT. This CDR3 has 14 amino acids. Trimming removed 6 bases from V and 3 bases from J; junction bases left unmatched: 7.

The rearrangement joins TRBV7-8 to TRBJ2-7; tentatively, D is TRBD2 (6 bases). With 4 bases removed from V and 2 bases from J, the gap between germline ends came to 18 bases. From germline, CDR1 is SGHVS and CDR2 FQNEAQ. CDR3 length: 16 amino acids. CDR3 region: CASSSFIGGVTYEQYF. For the CDR3, the DNA is TGTGCCAGCAGCTCCTTTATCGGGGGAGTAACCTACGAGCAGTACTTC.

This chain joins TRBV5-5 and TRBJ1-2, with no clear D. Germline CDR1 SGHKS, CDR2 YYEKEE (reference sequence). Trimming pared 0 bases from V and 1 base from J, leaving 10 bases between. The CDR3 extends over 15 amino acids. The CDR3 spells CASSLVEYLNYGYTF. For the CDR3, the DNA is TGTGCCAGCAGCTTGGTTGAGTACCTTAACTATGGCTACACCTTC.

The V and J genes are TRBV7-2 and TRBJ1-5, with D unclear. Germline CDR1 and CDR2: SGHTA and FQGNSA. Trimming removed 5 bases from V and 7 bases from J, with 12 bases in between. The CDR3 has 13 amino acids. The CDR3 DNA sequence: TGTGCCAGCAGCCCGGGGATCGCCCAGCCCCAGCATTTT. This encodes CASSPGIAQPQHF.

Details on this clone: In this CDR3 the conserved last residue, phenylalanine or tryptophan, is missing, so a read error is likely. No DNA is shown, since the ends of the CDR3 on it are uncertain; the CDR3 is the one TCRdb lists. CDR3 region: CSVAEGQGAPLSY. The chain carries TRBV29-1 and TRBJ2-7; the table gives TRBD1 as D, unverified against the DNA. Looked up from germline, CDR1 is SQVTM and CDR2 is ANQGSEA. Termini included, the CDR3 measures 13 amino acids.

The chain is built from TRBV11-2 and TRBJ1-1; the match to TRBD1 covers 8 bases. V shed 0 bases, J shed 4 bases, and the junction held 13 bases outside the gene matches. Germline V CDR1 and CDR2: SGHAT, FQNNGV. The CDR3 loop spans 18 amino acids. The CDR3 nucleotides read TGTGCCAGCAGCTTAGATCCTAGAGACAGGGGCGGCCTCACTGAAGCTTTCTTT. It codes for CASSLDPRDRGGLTEAFF.

J is TRBJ2-7 and V is TRBV7-8, with TRBD1 as a possible D gene (6 bases). Germline CDR1 SGHVS, CDR2 FQNEAQ. The V and J ends lost 4 bases and 2 bases respectively, with 12 bases between them. CDR3 length equals 14 residues. The CDR3 protein is CASSSERTAYEQYF. CDR3 DNA: TGTGCCAGCAGCTCCGAAAGGACAGCCTACGAGCAGTACTTC.

The V and J genes are TRBV19 and TRBJ1-2; D is undetermined. This CDR3 is built from 16 residues. Deletions cut 1 base from V and 1 base from J, with 13 bases between. CDR1 is LNHDA, CDR2 SQIVND, per germline (reference sequence). The chain's CDR3 is CASSIGSDALNYGYTF. The CDR3 coding sequence is TGTGCCAGTAGTATAGGGTCAGATGCTCTTAACTATGGCTACACCTTC.

CDR3 sequence reads: CASRRLAGGPKTQYF. CDR3 coding DNA: TGTGCCAGCAGGAGACTAGCGGGAGGGCCAAAGACCCAGTACTTC. This chain uses TRBV6-5 with TRBJ2-5; 14 bases align to TRBD2. Germline CDR1 MNHEY, CDR2 SVGAGI. The J segment lost 6 bases and the V segment lost 6 bases, leaving 6 bases of the junction unmatched. The CDR3 consists of 15 residues.

The chain uses TRBV5-6 and TRBJ2-7, with 7 positions matching TRBD1. This CDR3 is built from 15 residues. V trimming: 0 bases; J trimming: 2 bases; junction bases outside the gene matches: 5. Looked up from germline, CDR1 is SGHDT and CDR2 is YYEEEE. CDR3 amino acids: CASSLVGTVTYEQYF. In nucleotides, the CDR3 is TGTGCCAGCAGCTTGGTAGGGACAGTCACCTACGAGCAGTACTTC. The full variable domain, rest sourced from reference TRBV5-6 and TRBJ2-7, is DAGVTQSPTHLIKTRGQQVTLRCSPKSGHDTVSWYQQALGQGPQFIFQYYEEEERQRGNFPDRFSGHQFPNYSSELNVNALLLGDSALYLCASSLVGTVTYEQYFGPGTRLTVT.

CDR3 sequence: CASGLDRVTNEKLFF. The CDR3 DNA reads as TGTGCCAGCGGACTGGACAGGGTTACTAATGAAAAACTGTTTTTT. This chain joins TRBV2 and TRBJ1-4; 8 nucleotides match TRBD1. The CDR3 length is 15 residues. Germline CDR1 and CDR2: SNHLY and FYNNEI. Trimming removed 8 bases from V and 2 bases from J; junction bases left unmatched: 7.

V is TRBV5-1 and J is TRBJ2-3, with D tentatively TRBD1 (7 bases). Per the germline V gene, CDR1 is SGHRS and CDR2 is YFSETQ. CDR3 size: 15 residues. Trimming stripped 0 bases from V and 4 bases from J, with 12 bases between. In DNA form, the CDR3 reads TGCGCCAGCAGCTTGGGACAGGGAGGTGCAGATACGCAGTATTTT. Its translation: CASSLGQGGADTQYF.

This clone was recorded only once. The chain has TRBV19 and TRBJ2-2; tentatively, D is TRBD1 (6 bases). Deletions cut 11 bases from V and 5 bases from J, with 21 bases between. The CDR3 runs to 15 residues. CDR1 and CDR2 (germline): LNHDA, SQIVND (reference sequence). CDR3 in DNA: TGTGCCGCCCGTCAGCCGGGACACCCTACCGGGGAGCTGTTTTTT. The encoded protein is CAARQPGHPTGELFF.

The V and J genes are TRBV12-5 and TRBJ1-6, with 9 bases aligning to TRBD1. From germline, CDR1 is LGHNT and CDR2 FRNRAP. V dropped 8 bases and J dropped 6; count of bases not matched to a gene: 5. This CDR3 has 14 residues. CDR3 DNA sequence: TGTGCTAGTTGCTCGGGACAGGGTAATTCACCCCTCCACTTT. This encodes CASCSGQGNSPLHF.

The gene calls are TRBV25-1 and TRBJ1-4; tentative D call: TRBD1 (6 bases). V was trimmed by 7 bases and J by 4 bases, leaving 10 bases between them. Germline V gives CDR1 MGHDK, CDR2 SYGVNS. There are 13 residues in the CDR3. The CDR3 region has the DNA TGTGCCAGCACTGACAGGTTTAATGAAAAACTGTTTTTT. It specifies CASTDRFNEKLFF.

This chain links TRBV7-2 with TRBJ2-1; 12 bases align to TRBD2. The CDR3 extends over 19 amino acids. Per the germline V gene, CDR1 is SGHTA and CDR2 is FQGNSA. J gave up 4 bases and V 0 bases, and 10 bases lay outside the gene matches. The CDR3 protein is CASSLAHRGLAGGYNEQFF. DNA for the CDR3: TGTGCCAGCAGCTTAGCTCATCGTGGTCTAGCGGGGGGGTACAATGAGCAGTTCTTC. Full variable domain (rest looked up from reference TRBV7-2 and TRBJ2-1): GAGVSQSPSNKVTEKGKDVELRCDPISGHTALYWYRQSLGQGLEFLIYFQGNSAPDKSGLPSDRFSAERTGGSVSTLTIQRTQQEDSAVYLCASSLAHRGLAGGYNEQFFGPGTRLTVL.

V is TRBV7-2 and J is TRBJ2-7, with 7 bases lining up with TRBD1. Germline V gene sequence: CDR1 SGHTA, CDR2 FQGNSA. The ends lost 5 bases at V and 2 bases at J; junction bases unmatched: 12. This CDR3 comprises 16 residues. CDR3 loop: CASSERGTALTYEQYF. The CDR3 DNA follows: TGTGCCAGCAGCGAGAGAGGGACAGCCCTCACCTACGAGCAGTACTTC.

The chain employs TRBV18 and TRBJ2-2; 12 bases line up with TRBD1. The CDR3 length is 16 residues. V shed 3 bases and J 3 bases; nucleotides not matched to a gene: 2. Looked up from germline, CDR1 is KGHSH and CDR2 is LQKENI. CDR3 protein: CASSPGTGGDTGELFF. The CDR3 bases are TGTGCCAGCTCACCCGGGACAGGGGGCGACACCGGGGAGCTGTTTTTT.

The chain uses TRBV6-6 and TRBJ1-2, with 11 bases aligning to TRBD1. CDR1 is MNHNY, CDR2 SVGAGI, per germline (reference sequence). Losses at the gene ends were 5 bases for V and 4 bases for J; bases not matched to a gene: 9. The CDR3 has 16 residues. Here the CDR3 reads CASSPGTGGKSYGYTF. In nucleotides, the CDR3 is TGTGCCAGCAGTCCCGGGACAGGGGGTAAAAGCTATGGCTACACCTTC.